This is a list of T cell receptor beta chains from one sample in a study of T cell responses to AZD1222 COVID-19 vaccine. Clones were read by immunoSEQ multiplex PCR, and TCRdb kept only the in-frame ones, dropping some. The top ten clones hold approximately 8.8% of a sample with about 130,000 clones, approximately 90% of them seen once. Sequences were derived from peripheral blood, sampled 28 days after the second AZD1222 dose. These TCRs come from an adult who received the AZD1222 COVID-19 vaccine. CDR3s include the opening cysteine and the closing phenylalanine or tryptophan. Each record gives: V gene, clone size, J gene, D gene, CDR3 DNA, CDR3 protein. The D gene is left open where the match is weak. Some rows mark clone size as missing; the rest say once, few, many or name a class of expanded clone.

V gene: TRBV4-3; clone size: -; J gene: TRBJ2-3; D gene: TRBD2; CDR3 DNA: TGCGCCAGCAGCCAAGAAATTCCGCGGGGGGTCCGCACAGATACGCAGTATTTT; CDR3 protein: CASSQEIPRGVRTDTQYF
V gene: TRBV3-1/TRBV3-2; clone size: once; J gene: TRBJ1-1; D gene: TRBD1; CDR3 DNA: TGTGCCAGCAGACCCACAGGGGACACTGAAGCTTTCTTT; CDR3 protein: CASRPTGDTEAFF
V gene: TRBV21-1; clone size: -; J gene: TRBJ1-1; D gene: -; CDR3 DNA: TGTGCCAGCAGCAATCCCCCCTCATTGACAGCCCTCACTGAAGCTTTCTTT; CDR3 protein: CASSNPPSLTALTEAFF
V gene: TRBV7-2; clone size: -; J gene: TRBJ1-1; D gene: -; CDR3 DNA: TGTGCCAGCAGCAGGGGTAGTTCGAACACTGAAGCTTTCTTT; CDR3 protein: CASSRGSSNTEAFF
V gene: TRBV7-9; clone size: -; J gene: TRBJ2-1; D gene: -; CDR3 DNA: TGTGCCAGCAACGGACCCTTAGATGAGCAGTTCTTC; CDR3 protein: CASNGPLDEQFF
V gene: TRBV3-1/TRBV3-2; clone size: -; J gene: TRBJ1-2; D gene: TRBD1; CDR3 DNA: TGTGCCAGCAGCCAAGAGGACAGGAACTATGGCTACACCTTC; CDR3 protein: CASSQEDRNYGYTF
V gene: TRBV9; clone size: -; J gene: TRBJ2-2; D gene: -; CDR3 DNA: TGTGCCAGCAGCGTAGTTGGAGGGGTGGTCACCGGGGAGCTGTTTTTT; CDR3 protein: CASSVVGGVVTGELFF
V gene: TRBV29-1; clone size: -; J gene: TRBJ2-2; D gene: TRBD2; CDR3 DNA: TGCAGCGTTTCGGGACTAGCAGCGGGCACCGGGGAGCTGTTTTTT; CDR3 protein: CSVSGLAAGTGELFF
V gene: TRBV2; clone size: -; J gene: TRBJ1-5; D gene: -; CDR3 DNA: TGTGCCAGCAGTGAGGGGGCGCCTAGCAATCAGCCCCAGCATTTT; CDR3 protein: CASSEGAPSNQPQHF
V gene: TRBV4-1; clone size: once; J gene: TRBJ2-1; D gene: -; CDR3 DNA: TGCGCCAGCAGCCAGACAAGGGGGGATGAGCAGTTCTTC; CDR3 protein: CASSQTRGDEQFF
V gene: TRBV2; clone size: once; J gene: TRBJ2-7; D gene: TRBD2; CDR3 DNA: TGTGCCAGCAGGGAAGGGACTAGCTACTACGAGCAGTACTTC; CDR3 protein: CASREGTSYYEQYF
V gene: TRBV13; clone size: -; J gene: TRBJ1-1; D gene: -; CDR3 DNA: TGTGCCAGCAGCTCGGGTGGAACTGAAGCTTTCTTT; CDR3 protein: CASSSGGTEAFF
V gene: TRBV6-5; clone size: -; J gene: TRBJ2-3; D gene: -; CDR3 DNA: TGTGCCAGCAGCACCCAGGGAGATACGCAGTATTTT; CDR3 protein: CASSTQGDTQYF
V gene: TRBV7-2; clone size: -; J gene: TRBJ1-2; D gene: -; CDR3 DNA: TGTGCCAGCAGCTTTGGGGCTAACTATGGCTACACCTTC; CDR3 protein: CASSFGANYGYTF
V gene: TRBV10-3; clone size: few; J gene: TRBJ2-2; D gene: -; CDR3 DNA: TGTGCCATCAGTGATCCCGGGAACACCGGGGAGCTGTTTTTT; CDR3 protein: CAISDPGNTGELFF
V gene: TRBV5-1; clone size: few; J gene: TRBJ1-5; D gene: -; CDR3 DNA: TGCGCCAGCAGCTTGAGCCCGGGGCGAGATCAGCCCCAGCATTTT; CDR3 protein: CASSLSPGRDQPQHF
V gene: TRBV29-1; clone size: -; J gene: TRBJ1-5; D gene: -; CDR3 DNA: TGCAGCGTTGCGGGCACCAATCAGCCCCAGCATTTT; CDR3 protein: CSVAGTNQPQHF
V gene: TRBV7-8; clone size: -; J gene: TRBJ1-6; D gene: -; CDR3 DNA: TGTGCCAGCACCTTGCGCGGGGCCTCCTATAATTCACCCCTCCACTTT; CDR3 protein: CASTLRGASYNSPLHF
V gene: TRBV7-6; clone size: -; J gene: TRBJ2-2; D gene: TRBD1; CDR3 DNA: TGTGCCAGCAGCTTAGCCACAGGGGTGGTCGGGGAGCTGTTTTTT; CDR3 protein: CASSLATGVVGELFF
V gene: TRBV11-2; clone size: -; J gene: TRBJ1-2; D gene: TRBD1; CDR3 DNA: TGTGCCAGCAGCGCCGACAGGGGGCTCTCCTATGGCTACACCTTC; CDR3 protein: CASSADRGLSYGYTF
V gene: TRBV7-2; clone size: -; J gene: TRBJ2-5; D gene: TRBD2; CDR3 DNA: TGTGCCAGCAGCACGGGACTAGCGGCCTACCAAGAGACCCAGTACTTC; CDR3 protein: CASSTGLAAYQETQYF
V gene: TRBV7-7; clone size: -; J gene: TRBJ1-3; D gene: -; CDR3 DNA: TGTGCCAGCAGCCCTCAAGGCGGAAACACCATATATTTT; CDR3 protein: CASSPQGGNTIYF
V gene: TRBV19; clone size: -; J gene: TRBJ1-5; D gene: -; CDR3 DNA: TGTGCCAGTAGTCTCAGTTATATTAGCAATCAGCCCCAGCATTTT; CDR3 protein: CASSLSYISNQPQHF
V gene: TRBV7-9; clone size: -; J gene: TRBJ2-5; D gene: -; CDR3 DNA: TGTGCCAGCAGCTTCGCCCCCTGGCCGACCCAGTACTTC; CDR3 protein: CASSFAPWPTQYF
V gene: TRBV7-2; clone size: -; J gene: TRBJ1-5; D gene: -; CDR3 DNA: TGTGCCAGCAGCTTATCAGGGCCTCAGCCCCAGCATTTT; CDR3 protein: CASSLSGPQPQHF
V gene: TRBV5-1; clone size: -; J gene: TRBJ2-5; D gene: -; CDR3 DNA: TGCGCCAGCAGCCTCGGGAATCAAGAGACCCAGTACTTC; CDR3 protein: CASSLGNQETQYF
V gene: TRBV4-1; clone size: -; J gene: TRBJ1-1; D gene: -; CDR3 DNA: TGCGCCAGCAGCCAAGTTAAAGGGTCCGGGAAAACTGAAGCTTTCTTT; CDR3 protein: CASSQVKGSGKTEAFF
V gene: TRBV5-4; clone size: -; J gene: TRBJ2-1; D gene: -; CDR3 DNA: TGTGCCAGCAGCTATCCTAGCTTGGATGAGCAGTTCTTC; CDR3 protein: CASSYPSLDEQFF
V gene: TRBV12-5; clone size: -; J gene: TRBJ1-5; D gene: -; CDR3 DNA: TGTGCTAGTGGTTTGTCTCCGCAGGGGAATCAGCCCCAGCATTTT; CDR3 protein: CASGLSPQGNQPQHF
V gene: TRBV6-2/TRBV6-3; clone size: -; J gene: TRBJ2-1; D gene: -; CDR3 DNA: TGTGCCAGCAGCCCTTACCCCCTGACTAGTTCCCACAATGAGCAGTTCTTC; CDR3 protein: CASSPYPLTSSHNEQFF
V gene: TRBV2; clone size: once; J gene: TRBJ1-1; D gene: -; CDR3 DNA: TGTGCCAGCAGGAGGGTCTTGAACACTGAAGCTTTCTTT; CDR3 protein: CASRRVLNTEAFF
V gene: TRBV30; clone size: -; J gene: TRBJ1-5; D gene: TRBD1; CDR3 DNA: TGTGCCTGGAGTCAATCGGACAGGGGAATTAGGCCCCAGCATTTT; CDR3 protein: CAWSQSDRGIRPQHF
V gene: TRBV7-2; clone size: -; J gene: TRBJ1-5; D gene: -; CDR3 DNA: TGTGCCAGCAGCTTAGGTGTATATAGTCAGCCCCAGCATTTT; CDR3 protein: CASSLGVYSQPQHF